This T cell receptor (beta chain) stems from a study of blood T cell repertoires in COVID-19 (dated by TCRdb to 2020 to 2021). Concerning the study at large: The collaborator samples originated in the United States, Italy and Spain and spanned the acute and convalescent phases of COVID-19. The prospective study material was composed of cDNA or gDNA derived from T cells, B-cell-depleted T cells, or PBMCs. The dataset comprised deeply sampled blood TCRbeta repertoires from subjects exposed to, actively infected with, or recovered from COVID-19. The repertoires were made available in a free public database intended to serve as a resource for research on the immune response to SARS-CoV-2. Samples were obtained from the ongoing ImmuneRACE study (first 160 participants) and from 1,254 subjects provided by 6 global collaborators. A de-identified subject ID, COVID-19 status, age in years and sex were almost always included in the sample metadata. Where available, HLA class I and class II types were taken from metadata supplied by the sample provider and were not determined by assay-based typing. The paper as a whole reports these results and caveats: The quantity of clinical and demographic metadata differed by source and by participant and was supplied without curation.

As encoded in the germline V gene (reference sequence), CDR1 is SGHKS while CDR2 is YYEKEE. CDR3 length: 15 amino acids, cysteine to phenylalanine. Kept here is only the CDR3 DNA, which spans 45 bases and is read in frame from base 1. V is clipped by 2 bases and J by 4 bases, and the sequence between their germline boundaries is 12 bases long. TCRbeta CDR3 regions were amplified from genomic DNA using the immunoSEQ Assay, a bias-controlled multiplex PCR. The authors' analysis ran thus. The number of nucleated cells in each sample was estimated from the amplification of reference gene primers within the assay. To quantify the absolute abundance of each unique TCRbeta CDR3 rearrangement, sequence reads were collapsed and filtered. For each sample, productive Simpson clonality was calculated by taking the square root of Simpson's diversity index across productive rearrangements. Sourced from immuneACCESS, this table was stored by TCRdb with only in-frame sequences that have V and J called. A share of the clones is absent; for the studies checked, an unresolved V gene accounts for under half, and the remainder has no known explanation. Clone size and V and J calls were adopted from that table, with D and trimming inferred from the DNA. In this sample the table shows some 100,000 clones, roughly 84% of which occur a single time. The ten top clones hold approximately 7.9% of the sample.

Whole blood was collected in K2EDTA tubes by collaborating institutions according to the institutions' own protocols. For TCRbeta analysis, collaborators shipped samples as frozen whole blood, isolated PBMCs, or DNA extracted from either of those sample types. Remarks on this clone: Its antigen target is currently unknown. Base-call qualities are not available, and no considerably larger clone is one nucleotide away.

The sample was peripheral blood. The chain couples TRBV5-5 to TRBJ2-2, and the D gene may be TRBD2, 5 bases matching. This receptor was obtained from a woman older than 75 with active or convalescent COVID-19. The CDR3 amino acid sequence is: CASSFFEAVTGELFF. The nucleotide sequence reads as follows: TGTGCCAGCAGCTTTTTTGAAGCGGTCACCGGGGAGCTGTTTTTT.